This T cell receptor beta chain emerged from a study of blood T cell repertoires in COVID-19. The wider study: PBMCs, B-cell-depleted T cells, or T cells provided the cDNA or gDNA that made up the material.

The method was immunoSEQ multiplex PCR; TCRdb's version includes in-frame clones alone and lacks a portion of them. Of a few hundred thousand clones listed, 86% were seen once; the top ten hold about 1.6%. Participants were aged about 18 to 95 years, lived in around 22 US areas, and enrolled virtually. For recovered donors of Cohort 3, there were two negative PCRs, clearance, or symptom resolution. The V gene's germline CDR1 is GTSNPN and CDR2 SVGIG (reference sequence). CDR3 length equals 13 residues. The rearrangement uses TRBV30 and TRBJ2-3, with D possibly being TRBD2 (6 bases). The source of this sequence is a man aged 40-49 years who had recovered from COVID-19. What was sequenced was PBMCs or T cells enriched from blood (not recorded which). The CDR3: CAARRGSTDTQYF. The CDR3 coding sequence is TGTGCTGCAAGGAGGGGAAGCACAGATACGCAGTATTTT.